The 14 T cell receptor beta chains below all came from one sample that was sequenced in a study of T cells in localized non-small cell lung cancer. Data came from immunoSEQ multiplex PCR; TCRdb stores just in-frame clones and leaves some out. The sample lists roughly 3,900 clones, less than 50% seen once, with around 6.2% in the top ten. The sequenced sample was lung tumor tissue, obtained before any cancer treatment. The receptors were gathered from a woman aged 40 to 75 with stage I lung adenocarcinoma.

The chain has TRBV5-1 and TRBJ2-7, with D possibly matching TRBD2 (5 bases). Per the germline V gene, CDR1 is SGHRS and CDR2 is YFSETQ. This CDR3 contains 16 residues. The germline V and J ends were trimmed by 0 bases and 3 bases, with 16 bases remaining between them. The DNA of the CDR3 is TGCGCCAGCAGCTTGGGAACACAAACAGCGGTCTACGAGCAGTACTTC. Its translation: CASSLGTQTAVYEQYF.

The CDR3 loop reads CASSLVQPREYGGTQYF. For the CDR3, the DNA is TGCGCCAGCAGCTTGGTCCAACCCCGGGAGTATGGGGGGACCCAGTACTTC. The rearrangement links TRBV5-1 to TRBJ2-5, with D perhaps matching TRBD2 (6 bases). V shed 0 bases and J shed 7 bases, with 22 bases lying between them. Germline lookup yields CDR1 SGHRS and CDR2 YFSETQ. The CDR3 has 17 residues.

The chain employs TRBV28 and TRBJ1-2; D is perhaps TRBD1 (6 bases). The CDR3 has 13 residues. Trimming took off 8 bases at V and 2 bases at J, with 12 bases between the two ends. CDR1 and CDR2 from the germline V gene are MDHEN and SYDVKM. The CDR3 region is CASETGLNYGYTF. CDR3 DNA: TGTGCCAGCGAAACAGGGCTCAACTATGGCTACACCTTC.

This clone occurred a few times. The V gene is TRBV6-8, the J gene TRBJ2-7; D possibly corresponds to TRBD1 (7 bases). V lost 8 bases and J lost 0, with 20 bases in between. CDR3 length equals 16 residues. Germline V CDR1 and CDR2: MNHGY, SAAAGT. The CDR3 DNA is TGTGCCAGCTGGGTACGACAGGGAGGTTTCTCCTACGAGCAGTACTTC. The encoded protein is CASWVRQGGFSYEQYF.

This chain uses TRBV9 with TRBJ2-7, with 9 bases lining up with TRBD1. Germline CDR1 SGDLS, CDR2 YYNGEE. V lost 5 bases, J lost 3 bases, and 9 bases stayed unmatched. The CDR3 extends over 15 amino acids. DNA for the CDR3: TGTGCCAGCAGTCCTTTCCGGGACAGGGACTACGAGCAGTACTTC. It encodes CASSPFRDRDYEQYF.

In nucleotides, the CDR3 is TGTGCCAGCGCCAGCGCGAACACCGGGGAGCTGTTTTTT. Translated: CASASANTGELFF. The rearrangement links TRBV6-8 to TRBJ2-2; D unclear. The CDR3 spans 13 residues. Trimming left V 8 bases short and J 0 bases short, with 7 bases between. Germline-derived CDR1 and CDR2 are MNHGY and SAAAGT.

The chain carries TRBV19 and TRBJ2-2, with 7 bases aligning to TRBD1. Unmatched junction bases numbered 3, after V lost 7 bases and J lost 1 base. This CDR3 is built from 14 residues. Germline values: CDR1 LNHDA, CDR2 SQIVND (reference sequence). The DNA of the CDR3 is TGTGCCAGTAAGGACAGGCAGAACACCGGGGAGCTGTTTTTT. Translation: CASKDRQNTGELFF.

The V gene is TRBV19, the J gene TRBJ1-4; D gene ambiguous. Germline V gene lookup returns CDR1 LNHDA and CDR2 SQIVND (reference sequence). The CDR3 covers 11 residues. V dropped 1 base and J dropped 7 bases, with 1 base sitting between them. CDR3 loop: CASSIGEKLFF. The CDR3 nucleotides read TGTGCCAGTAGTATAGGTGAAAAACTGTTTTTT.

This chain uses TRBV5-1 with TRBJ2-3, with 9 positions matching TRBD2. Germline CDR1 and CDR2: SGHRS and YFSETQ. V dropped 4 bases and J dropped 6; count of bases not matched to a gene: 18. The CDR3 totals 18 residues. CDR3 protein: CASSPGTAGREGLDTQYF. CDR3 in DNA: TGCGCCAGCAGCCCGGGGACTGCGGGGCGGGAGGGCTTGGATACGCAGTATTTT.

This clone has only a few counts. The chain uses TRBV10-3 and TRBJ1-4, with a possible D match to TRBD1 (6 bases). CDR1 ENHRY and CDR2 SYGVKD come from the germline V gene. V dropped 2 bases and J dropped 2 bases, with 24 bases sitting between them. The CDR3 covers 20 residues. The CDR3 spells CAISEGDRTTTLGTNEKLFF. The CDR3 nucleotides are TGTGCCATCAGTGAGGGAGACAGGACCACCACCTTAGGTACTAATGAAAAACTGTTTTTT.

The gene calls are TRBV18 and TRBJ2-3; 8 bases align to TRBD1. The CDR3 runs to 15 residues. Germline CDR1 and CDR2: KGHSH and LQKENI. Trimming cost V 5 bases and J 0 bases; bases outside gene matches: 4. CDR3 nucleotides: TGTGCCAGCTCAGGCCGACAGGGGAGCACAGATACGCAGTATTTT. Translating gives CASSGRQGSTDTQYF. Looking up the rest from reference TRBV18 and TRBJ2-3 gives the full variable domain: NAGVMQNPRHLVRRRGQEARLRCSPMKGHSHVYWYRQLPEEGLKFMVYLQKENIIDESGMPKERFSAEFPKEGPSILRIQQVVRGDSAAYFCASSGRQGSTDTQYFGPGTRLTVL.

V usage is TRBV9 and J usage is TRBJ2-2; a possible D gene is TRBD2 (5 bases). Trimming pared 0 bases from V and 3 bases from J, leaving 12 bases between. CDR3 length: 16 residues. The germline V gene encodes CDR1 SGDLS and CDR2 YYNGEE. The CDR3 coding sequence is TGTGCCAGCAGCGTAGAGGCTAGCCGTTACACCGGGGAGCTGTTTTTT. It yields the protein CASSVEASRYTGELFF. Full variable domain (outside the CDR3, taken from reference TRBV9 and TRBJ2-2): DSGVTQTPKHLITATGQRVTLRCSPRSGDLSVYWYQQSLDQGLQFLIQYYNGEERAKGNILERFSAQQFPDLHSELNLSSLELGDSALYFCASSVEASRYTGELFFGEGSRLTVL.

The CDR3 sequence: CASSPSGQGGTDTQYF. As DNA, the CDR3 is TGTGCCAGCTCACCGTCGGGACAGGGTGGCACAGATACGCAGTATTTT. This chain links TRBV18 with TRBJ2-3; TRBD1 aligns across 9 bases. V dropped 3 bases and J dropped 1; count of bases not matched to a gene: 5. This CDR3 is built from 16 residues. CDR1 is KGHSH, CDR2 LQKENI, per germline.

The gene calls are TRBV14 and TRBJ1-2; D gene unclear. From germline, CDR1 is SGHDN and CDR2 FVKESK. This CDR3 spans 17 amino acids. The V and J ends lost 3 bases and 3 bases respectively, with 20 bases between them. CDR3 protein: CASSQRTGAGLDYGYTF. In DNA, the CDR3 is TGTGCCAGCAGCCAGAGGACCGGAGCGGGGTTAGACTATGGCTACACCTTC.